The 31 T cell receptor beta chains below were found in one sample sequenced in a study of blood T cell repertoires in COVID-19. Clones were read by immunoSEQ multiplex PCR, and TCRdb kept only the in-frame ones, dropping some. The sample shows some 270,000 clones, roughly 88% of them seen only once. The source material was peripheral blood. These receptors came from a woman aged 70-85 years with acute or convalescent COVID-19.

The chain links TRBV2 to TRBJ2-5; 7 positions match TRBD1. From germline, CDR1 is SNHLY and CDR2 FYNNEI. With V trimmed by 7 bases and J by 5 bases, 10 bases remained unmatched. The CDR3 is 14 residues long. In nucleotides, the CDR3 is TGTGCCAGCATGAGGAACAGGGGAGATGAGACCCAGTACTTC. Its translation: CASMRNRGDETQYF.

The chain joins TRBV6-5 to TRBJ1-4, with a possible D match to TRBD1 (6 bases). The CDR3 extends over 14 amino acids. Trimming shortened V by 6 bases and J by 4 bases, and 12 bases separated the two germline ends. Germline CDR1 MNHEY, CDR2 SVGAGI. The CDR3 region is CASSPDSLNEKLFF. The CDR3 coding sequence is TGTGCCAGCAGCCCGGACAGCCTTAATGAAAAACTGTTTTTT.

The chain recombines TRBV2 with TRBJ1-6; maybe TRBD1 (5 bases). Germline CDR1 is SNHLY and CDR2 is FYNNEI. V was clipped by 0 bases and J by 7 bases, with 13 bases between them. CDR3 size: 16 residues. CDR3 nucleotide sequence: TGTGCCAGCAGTGAAGCGGCGGTGGCAGGGAATTCACCCCTCCACTTT. Translated: CASSEAAVAGNSPLHF.

The chain recombines TRBV19 with TRBJ1-2; D ambiguous. This CDR3 region has 14 residues. Germline values: CDR1 LNHDA, CDR2 SQIVND (reference sequence). V dropped 4 bases and J dropped 8 bases, with 17 bases sitting between them. As DNA, the CDR3 is TGTGCCAGTAGTACCCGACACAGCGGCGGGGGCTACACCTTC. It codes for CASSTRHSGGGYTF.

The rearrangement links TRBV7-9 to TRBJ1-4; TRBD1 matches at 10 bases. The CDR3 loop spans 17 amino acids. The germline V gene has CDR1 SEHNR and CDR2 FQNEAQ (reference sequence). With 3 bases clipped from V and 7 bases from J, the junction kept 11 bases outside the gene matches. The CDR3 sequence is CASSLSTTGTGAEKLFF. The CDR3 DNA is TGTGCCAGCAGCTTGTCCACTACCGGGACAGGGGCTGAAAAACTGTTTTTT.

V and J are TRBV6-1 and TRBJ1-2; D not resolved. V dropped 0 bases and J dropped 4 bases, with 9 bases sitting between them. Looked up from germline, CDR1 is MNHNS and CDR2 is SASEGT. The CDR3 is made up of 14 amino acids. CDR3 residues: CASSEANSFYGYTF. CDR3 sequence (DNA): TGTGCCAGCAGTGAAGCGAATAGTTTCTATGGCTACACCTTC.

DNA of the CDR3: TGTGCCAGCAGCAAAGAGAAGAGGAGGGGCCGTCAGCCCCAGCATTTT. Encoded protein: CASSKEKRRGRQPQHF. V is TRBV21-1 and J is TRBJ1-5. TRBV21-1 represents a pseudogene. CDR3 length: 16 residues.

The J gene is TRBJ2-7, the V gene TRBV27, with 9 bases aligning to TRBD1. V lost 0 bases to trimming and J lost 7 bases; unmatched junction nucleotides: 7. CDR3 length equals 15 residues. The germline CDR1 and CDR2 sequences are MNHEY and SMNVEV (reference sequence). CDR3: CASSLSRTGVREQYF. CDR3 nucleotide sequence: TGTGCCAGCAGTTTATCGAGGACAGGGGTAAGGGAGCAGTACTTC.

The chain couples TRBV6-5 to TRBJ2-3, with D maybe TRBD1 (5 bases). Germline V gene sequence: CDR1 MNHEY, CDR2 SVGAGI. This CDR3 spans 14 amino acids. V shed 5 bases and J shed 7 bases, with 16 bases lying between them. In DNA, the CDR3 is TGTGCCAGCAGTCGGGCTGACAGTTCTAATACGCAGTATTTT. Its protein is CASSRADSSNTQYF.

The count of this clone is one. The chain is built from TRBV3-1 (or the pseudogene TRBV3-2) and TRBJ1-4; D perhaps matches TRBD1 (5 bases). CDR3 length: 16 residues. Germline loops: CDR1 LGHDT, CDR2 YNNKEL (reference sequence). V lost 0 bases, J lost 5 bases, and 13 bases lay in between. DNA of the CDR3: TGTGCCAGCAGCCAAGATCGGGGGACCGGAAATGAAAAACTGTTTTTT. Protein sequence: CASSQDRGTGNEKLFF.

V gene TRBV11-2 combines with J gene TRBJ1-1; D may be TRBD1 (6 bases). This CDR3 spans 16 amino acids. The germline CDR1 and CDR2 sequences are SGHAT and FQNNGV. V was pared by 1 base and J by 1 base, with 13 bases between. The CDR3 bases are TGTGCCAGCAGCTTAGGGAAAGGACAGCAGAACACTGAAGCTTTCTTT. The encoded protein is CASSLGKGQQNTEAFF.

V and J are TRBV4-2 and TRBJ1-2; a weak D match, TRBD1 (6 bases). Germline V lookup: CDR1 LGHNA, CDR2 YNFKEQ. The CDR3 consists of 14 residues. Between the trimmed V and J ends, which lost 1 base and 6 bases, there was a span of 12 bases. The CDR3 is CASSQVRTANGYTF. The CDR3 bases are TGTGCCAGCAGCCAAGTAAGGACAGCCAATGGCTACACCTTC.

V is TRBV19 and J is TRBJ1-1, with 10 bases aligning to TRBD1. CDR1 is LNHDA and CDR2 is SQIVND in the germline V gene (reference sequence). Trimming cost V 6 bases and J 9 bases; bases outside gene matches: 4. This CDR3 is 12 amino acids long. CDR3 DNA sequence: TGTGCCAGTAGATGGGACAGGGGAAAAGCTTTCTTT. Amino acids: CASRWDRGKAFF.

V usage is TRBV7-7 and J usage is TRBJ2-5, with a weak D call TRBD1 (6 bases). Germline V gene sequence: CDR1 SSHAT, CDR2 FNYEAQ (reference sequence). The CDR3 contains 15 residues. Trimming pared 0 bases from V and 1 base from J, leaving 9 bases between. The DNA of the CDR3 is TGTGCCAGCAGCTTAGCGGGACAAATCCAAGAGACCCAGTACTTC. Its translation is CASSLAGQIQETQYF.

V is TRBV7-3 and J is TRBJ1-1, with D unclear. The CDR3 runs 14 residues. With 5 bases removed from V and 8 bases from J, the gap between germline ends came to 18 bases. CDR1 is SGHTA, CDR2 FQGTGA, per germline. CDR3 sequence (DNA): TGTGCCAGCAGCCCCCCTGGCAGGTCCAAGGAAGCTTTCTTT. It specifies CASSPPGRSKEAFF.

The rearrangement joins TRBV20-1 to TRBJ2-2; 7 bases map to TRBD2. With V trimmed by 5 bases and J by 2 bases, 11 bases remained unmatched. The germline V gene encodes CDR1 DFQATT and CDR2 SNEGSKA (reference sequence). The CDR3 extends over 16 amino acids. Here the CDR3 reads CSARGKAGTNTGELFF. In DNA, the CDR3 is TGCAGTGCTCGTGGGAAAGCGGGGACTAACACCGGGGAGCTGTTTTTT.

The rearrangement joins TRBV12-5 to TRBJ2-2, with D maybe TRBD2 (6 bases). CDR1 is LGHNT, CDR2 FRNRAP, per germline. Trimming took off 2 bases at V and 7 bases at J, with 8 bases between the two ends. The CDR3 covers 13 residues. CDR3 in amino acids: CASGLTGDGELFF. The CDR3 DNA follows: TGTGCTAGTGGTTTGACGGGGGACGGGGAGCTGTTTTTT.

The V and J genes are TRBV4-1 and TRBJ2-1; 7 bases agree with TRBD2. V dropped 4 bases and J dropped 2; count of bases not matched to a gene: 11. CDR1 MGHRA and CDR2 YSYEKL come from the germline V gene. The CDR3 is 17 residues long. CDR3 DNA: TGCGCCAGCAGCCTTAGTGGACTGGGGGGGACCTACAATGAGCAGTTCTTC. It specifies CASSLSGLGGTYNEQFF.

This chain connects TRBV4-1 to TRBJ2-3, with 15 positions matching TRBD2. This CDR3 is built from 15 residues. The J segment lost 4 bases and the V segment lost 4 bases, leaving 0 bases of the junction unmatched. CDR1 MGHRA and CDR2 YSYEKL come from the germline V gene. The CDR3 DNA reads as TGCGCCAGCAGCCGGACTAGCGGGGGGGCAGATACGCAGTATTTT. This translates into CASSRTSGGADTQYF.

There are a few counts of this clone. The V and J genes are TRBV9 and TRBJ1-1; D not certain. V dropped 0 bases and J dropped 11 bases, with 14 bases sitting between them. CDR1 is SGDLS, CDR2 YYNGEE, per germline. CDR3 size: 13 residues. The CDR3 coding sequence is TGTGCCAGCAGCGTAGATGGGTCTGGGGAGGCTTTCTTT. It is translated as CASSVDGSGEAFF. The full variable domain, in which reference TRBV9 and TRBJ1-1 provide the parts outside the CDR3, is DSGVTQTPKHLITATGQRVTLRCSPRSGDLSVYWYQQSLDQGLQFLIQYYNGEERAKGNILERFSAQQFPDLHSELNLSSLELGDSALYFCASSVDGSGEAFFGQGTRLTVV.

The chain couples TRBV7-9 to TRBJ1-4; D is undetermined. V was shortened by 1 base and J by 7 bases, with 13 bases between the two germline ends. Per germline, CDR1 SEHNR and CDR2 FQNEAQ (reference sequence). The CDR3 has 15 residues. CDR3: CASSLGRGGSEKLFF. CDR3 in DNA: TGTGCCAGCAGCTTAGGTCGGGGAGGGAGTGAAAAACTGTTTTTT. The entire variable domain, with the rest obtained from reference TRBV7-9 and TRBJ1-4, is as follows: DTGVSQNPRHKITKRGQNVTFRCDPISEHNRLYWYRQTLGQGPEFLTYFQNEAQLEKSRLLSDRFSAERPKGSFSTLEIQRTEQGDSAMYLCASSLGRGGSEKLFFGSGTQLSVL.

The chain combines TRBV3-1 (or the pseudogene TRBV3-2) with TRBJ2-2; no definite D call. Trimming removed 5 bases at V and 4 bases at J, with 5 bases between. CDR3 length equals 12 residues. The germline V gene has CDR1 LGHDT and CDR2 YNNKEL (reference sequence). This chain's CDR3 is CASSSGTGELFF. In DNA, the CDR3 is TGTGCCAGCAGCTCCGGCACCGGGGAGCTGTTTTTT.

The count of this clone is one. This chain's CDR3 is CASSQDLGIRGAEAFF. CDR3 sequence (DNA): TGTGCCAGCAGCCAAGATCTGGGGATCCGGGGAGCTGAAGCTTTCTTT. This chain links TRBV3-1 (or the pseudogene TRBV3-2) with TRBJ1-1; no clear D. Deletions cut 0 bases from V and 6 bases from J, with 17 bases between. The CDR3 totals 16 residues. Germline CDR1 LGHDT, CDR2 YNNKEL (reference sequence).

The rearrangement joins TRBV7-2 to TRBJ2-7, with a tentative D call TRBD1 (6 bases). V lost 3 bases and J lost 2, with 8 bases in between. Germline CDR1 reads SGHTA; CDR2 reads FQGNSA. The CDR3 totals 13 residues. CDR3 DNA: TGTGCCAGCAGCTTGGACAGACCCTACGAGCAGTACTTC. Translated: CASSLDRPYEQYF.

This sequence joins TRBV27 and TRBJ2-7; 8 bases are a match to TRBD1. After removal of 6 bases from V and 3 bases from J, the junction contained 4 bases not matched to a gene. CDR3 length equals 13 residues. Germline assignment: CDR1 MNHEY and CDR2 SMNVEV (reference sequence). The CDR3 here is CASRRQGSYEQYF. The CDR3 DNA sequence: TGTGCCAGCAGACGACAGGGGAGCTACGAGCAGTACTTC.

J is TRBJ1-6 and V is TRBV7-9; 7 bases are shared with TRBD1. This CDR3 comprises 16 residues. Germline V gene lookup returns CDR1 SEHNR and CDR2 FQNEAQ (reference sequence). J gave up 11 bases and V 5 bases, and 15 bases lay outside the gene matches. As DNA, the CDR3 is TGTGCCAGCAGCCCATGGACAGGCTCCAACCAGGCACCCCTCCACTTT. Its translation: CASSPWTGSNQAPLHF.

In its sample, this clone was seen once. The CDR3 bases are TGTGCCAGCAGCCTCAGGGGGGAGGCTGAAGCTTTCTTT. Protein: CASSLRGEAEAFF. V is TRBV12-3 or TRBV12-4 and J is TRBJ1-1; TRBD1 aligns across 7 bases. The CDR3 loop spans 13 amino acids. With 6 bases clipped from V and 6 bases from J, the junction kept 7 bases outside the gene matches.

The V gene is TRBV5-4, the J gene TRBJ2-1; TRBD1 might be the D (7 bases). Per the germline V gene, CDR1 is SGHNT and CDR2 is YYREEE (reference sequence). The CDR3 contains 16 residues. Trimming pared 4 bases from V and 6 bases from J, leaving 20 bases between. CDR3 amino acids: CASSKIRGATRNEQFF. The CDR3 DNA sequence: TGTGCCAGCAGCAAAATCAGGGGGGCGACCCGCAATGAGCAGTTCTTC.

This clone has more than one count but fewer than ten. The same CDR3 is also encoded by other DNA sequences in this sample. Here the CDR3 reads CASSTGTGGYTF. CDR3 DNA: TGTGCCAGCAGCACCGGGACAGGCGGCTACACCTTC. V gene TRBV3-1 (or the pseudogene TRBV3-2) combines with J gene TRBJ1-2; TRBD1 matches at 8 bases. Unmatched junction bases numbered 4, after V lost 5 bases and J lost 8 bases. Germline loops: CDR1 LGHDT, CDR2 YNNKEL (reference sequence). The CDR3 contains 12 residues.

This clone was recorded only once. This sequence joins TRBV3-1 (or the pseudogene TRBV3-2) and TRBJ1-3, with a tentative D call TRBD1 (6 bases). The germline V and J ends were trimmed by 6 bases and 2 bases, with 14 bases remaining between them. The CDR3 contains 15 residues. Germline lookup yields CDR1 LGHDT and CDR2 YNNKEL (reference sequence). As DNA, the CDR3 is TGTGCCAGCAGTCGTCCAGGGGCGGCTGGAAACACCATATATTTT. This gives the protein CASSRPGAAGNTIYF.

The chain carries TRBV6-5 and TRBJ2-2; D call uncertain. CDR1 is MNHEY, CDR2 SVGAGI, per germline. CDR3 length: 14 residues. V was cut by 7 bases and J by 4 bases, with 13 bases left in between. In DNA form, the CDR3 reads TGTGCCAGCACCACTTTATTACTCACCGGGGAGCTGTTTTTT. Residues: CASTTLLLTGELFF.